This T cell receptor beta chain was documented in a study of human T cells and chemical hapten exposure. Study background: A patient group, mainly female, showed alopecia areata, totalis or universalis.

Time point given: pre-sensitization, week 0. Documented treatment: therapeutic diphenylcyclopropenone sensitization with weekly scalp DPC. TCRdb passed the RACE reads through MiXCR, listing each CDR3 protein once. The sample includes about 90,000 distinct CDR3 sequences, 8.5% seen only once; the top ten take just over 2.5%. This clonotype was seen a few times. Germline CDR1 is SNHLY and CDR2 is FYNNEI. The CDR3 length is 12 residues. V lost 6 bases and J 7 bases, leaving 10 bases between the germline ends. V is TRBV2 and J is TRBJ1-5, with D uncertain. Here the sequenced sample was whole blood, taken in connection with sensitization to the hapten diphenylcyclopropenone (DPC). The clonotype was recovered from a man aged 35 to 55 with alopecia areata. Some clones in this sample may be carry-over from other donors' samples. CDR3 bases: TGTGCCAGCAGCTGGGAGGGACAGCCCCAGCATTTT. This codes for CASSWEGQPQHF.